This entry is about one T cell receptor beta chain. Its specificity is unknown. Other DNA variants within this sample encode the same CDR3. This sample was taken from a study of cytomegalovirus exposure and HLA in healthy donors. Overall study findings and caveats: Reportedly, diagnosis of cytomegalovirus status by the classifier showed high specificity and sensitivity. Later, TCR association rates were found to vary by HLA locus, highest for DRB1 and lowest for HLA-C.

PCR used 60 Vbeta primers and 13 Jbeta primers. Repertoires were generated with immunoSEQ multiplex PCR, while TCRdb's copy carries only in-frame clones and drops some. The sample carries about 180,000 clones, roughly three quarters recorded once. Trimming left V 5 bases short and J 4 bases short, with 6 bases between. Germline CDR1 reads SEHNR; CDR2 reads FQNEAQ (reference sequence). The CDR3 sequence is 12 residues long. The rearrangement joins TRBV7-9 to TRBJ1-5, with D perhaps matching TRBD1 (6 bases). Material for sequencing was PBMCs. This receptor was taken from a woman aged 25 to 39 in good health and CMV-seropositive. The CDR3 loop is CASSQGNQPQHF. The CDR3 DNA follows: TGTGCCAGCAGCCAGGGGAATCAGCCCCAGCATTTT.